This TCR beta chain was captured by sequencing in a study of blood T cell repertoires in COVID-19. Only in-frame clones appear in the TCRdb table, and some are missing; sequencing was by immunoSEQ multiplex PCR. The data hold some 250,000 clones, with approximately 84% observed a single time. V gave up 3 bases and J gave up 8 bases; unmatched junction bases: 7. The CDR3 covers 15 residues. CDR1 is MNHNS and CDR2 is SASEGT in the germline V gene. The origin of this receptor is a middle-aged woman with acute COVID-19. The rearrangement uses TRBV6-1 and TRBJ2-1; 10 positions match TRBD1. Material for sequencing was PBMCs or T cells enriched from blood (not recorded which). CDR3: CASSDRDRGRDEQFF. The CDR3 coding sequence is TGTGCCAGCAGTGACCGGGACAGGGGAAGGGATGAGCAGTTCTTC.